This T cell receptor (beta chain) was identified in a study of T cells in Graves' hyperthyroidism and ophthalmopathy. Whole-study findings and limits: The majority of expanded thyroid clonotypes above 0.001 also appeared in blood.

The CDR3 covers 16 residues. The V gene's germline CDR1 is SNHLY and CDR2 FYNNEI. The ends were cut back, 6 bases at V and 0 bases at J, with 17 bases in the middle. Notes on this clonotype: The antigen is unknown.

TCR beta CDR3 region amplification was performed from RNA transcripts. Using the HTBI primer set, a first-round RT-PCR was run on the TCR CDR3. A single record per CDR3 protein comes from TCRdb applying MiXCR to the multiplex PCR reads. The table has just over 550,000 distinct CDR3 sequences, 35% to 55% seen once. The sequenced sample consisted of peripheral blood or thyroid tissue (not recorded which). The sequence came from a young woman with Graves' hyperthyroidism. This rearrangement joins TRBV2 to TRBJ1-1; D uncertain. The CDR3 nucleotides read TGTGCCAGCAGCTCACCCGGAGGAGGACTGAACACTGAAGCTTTCTTT. Amino acids: CASSSPGGGLNTEAFF.